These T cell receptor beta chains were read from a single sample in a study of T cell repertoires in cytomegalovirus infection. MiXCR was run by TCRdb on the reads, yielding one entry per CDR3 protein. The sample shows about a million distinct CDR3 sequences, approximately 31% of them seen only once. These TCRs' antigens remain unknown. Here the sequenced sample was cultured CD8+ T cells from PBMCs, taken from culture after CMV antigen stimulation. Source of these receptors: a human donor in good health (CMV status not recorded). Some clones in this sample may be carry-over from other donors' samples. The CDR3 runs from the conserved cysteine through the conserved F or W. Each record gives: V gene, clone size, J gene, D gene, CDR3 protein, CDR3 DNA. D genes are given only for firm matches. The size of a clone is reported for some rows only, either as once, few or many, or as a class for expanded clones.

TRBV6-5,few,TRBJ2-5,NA,CASSYPAFGETQYF,TGTGCCAGCAGTTACCCGGCATTTGGGGAGACCCAGTACTTC
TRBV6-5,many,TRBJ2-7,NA,CASSYSSWGENYEQYF,TGTGCCAGCAGTTACTCGAGTTGGGGGGAGAACTACGAGCAGTACTTC
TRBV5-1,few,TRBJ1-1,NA,CASSPEIEAFF,TGCGCCAGCAGCCCGGAGATTGAAGCTTTCTTT
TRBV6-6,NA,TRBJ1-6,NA,CASSYKVTGSPLHF,TGTGCCAGCAGTTATAAGGTTACGGGTTCACCCCTCCACTTT
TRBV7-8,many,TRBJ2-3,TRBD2,CASSYTSGVADTQYF,TGTGCCAGCAGCTATACTAGCGGGGTCGCAGATACGCAGTATTTT
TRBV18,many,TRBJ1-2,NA,CASSLQRATAYGYTF,TGTGCCAGCTCACTGCAGAGGGCGACAGCCTATGGCTACACCTTC
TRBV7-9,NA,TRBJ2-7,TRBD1,CASSSRTGEQYF,TGTGCCAGCAGCTCTCGGACAGGAGAGCAGTACTTC
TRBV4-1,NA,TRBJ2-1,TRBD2,CASSRLGTSNEQFF,TGCGCCAGCAGCCGCCTCGGGACTAGCAATGAGCAGTTCTTC
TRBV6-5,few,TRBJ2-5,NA,CARSMGGETQYF,TGTGCCAGGTCCATGGGGGGAGAGACCCAGTACTTC
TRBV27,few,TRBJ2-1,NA,CASIPVASYNEQFF,TGTGCCAGTATACCAGTCGCCTCCTACAATGAGCAGTTCTTC
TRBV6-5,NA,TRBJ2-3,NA,CASSISSPDTQYF,TGTGCCAGCAGCATTAGCAGCCCAGATACGCAGTATTTT
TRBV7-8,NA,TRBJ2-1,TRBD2,CASSLGPAGNNEQFF,TGTGCCAGCAGCTTAGGCCCAGCGGGGAACAATGAGCAGTTCTTC
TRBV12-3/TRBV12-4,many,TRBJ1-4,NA,CASSLSGGSTSTNEKLFF,TGTGCCAGCAGCCTTTCGGGGGGATCGACTTCAACTAATGAAAAACTGTTTTTT
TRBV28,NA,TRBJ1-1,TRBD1,CASSRTGGAEAFF,TGTGCCAGCAGCCGTACAGGGGGGGCTGAAGCTTTCTTT
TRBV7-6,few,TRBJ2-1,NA,CASRSQSSYNEQFF,TGTGCCAGCAGGAGTCAGAGCTCCTACAATGAGCAGTTCTTC
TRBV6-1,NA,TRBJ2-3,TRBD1,CASSVTGANTDTQYF,TGTGCCAGCAGTGTTACAGGGGCCAACACAGATACGCAGTATTTT
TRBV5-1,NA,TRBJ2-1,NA,CASSPGRDKRDNEQFF,TGCGCCAGCAGCCCGGGGCGGGACAAGAGAGACAATGAGCAGTTCTTC
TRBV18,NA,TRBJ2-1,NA,CASSGAGFSYNEQFF,TGTGCCAGCTCGGGCGCGGGGTTCTCCTACAATGAGCAGTTCTTC
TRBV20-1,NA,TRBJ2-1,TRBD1,CSAPSASTTGGPYNEQFF,TGCAGTGCTCCCTCCGCCTCGACTACAGGGGGCCCCTACAATGAGCAGTTCTTC
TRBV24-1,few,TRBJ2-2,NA,CATSEPTREELFF,TGTGCCACCAGTGAGCCGACGAGGGAGGAGCTGTTTTTT
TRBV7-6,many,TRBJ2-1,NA,CASSLGEFSYNEQFF,TGTGCCAGCAGCTTAGGGGAATTCTCCTACAATGAGCAGTTCTTC
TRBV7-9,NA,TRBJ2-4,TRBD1,CASSPRTGGDKNIQYF,TGTGCCAGCAGCCCGCGGACAGGGGGTGACAAAAACATTCAGTACTTC
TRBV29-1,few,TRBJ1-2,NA,CSVPWAGGGSYGYTF,TGCAGCGTTCCCTGGGCGGGTGGGGGATCCTATGGCTACACCTTC
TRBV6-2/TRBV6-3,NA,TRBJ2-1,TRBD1,CASSYLEDRTNEQFF,TGTGCCAGCAGTTACTTAGAGGACAGGACCAATGAGCAGTTCTTC
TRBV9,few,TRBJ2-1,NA,CASSDREEQFF,TGTGCCAGCAGCGATCGGGAAGAGCAGTTCTTC
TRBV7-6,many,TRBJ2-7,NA,CASSPRGDPYEQYF,TGTGCCAGCAGCCCCCGAGGGGACCCTTACGAGCAGTACTTC
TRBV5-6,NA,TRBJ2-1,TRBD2,CASSALGGVSYNEQFF,TGTGCCAGCAGCGCCTTGGGGGGGGTTTCCTACAATGAGCAGTTCTTC
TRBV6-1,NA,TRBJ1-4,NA,CASSESAWQINEKLFF,TGTGCCAGCAGTGAATCTGCTTGGCAGATTAATGAAAAACTGTTTTTT
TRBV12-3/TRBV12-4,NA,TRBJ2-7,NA,CASSYQERYFYEQYF,TGTGCCAGCAGTTATCAGGAACGTTACTTCTACGAGCAGTACTTC
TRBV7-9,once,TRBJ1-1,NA,CASSLGSTHVEAFF,TGTGCCAGCAGCTTAGGTTCGACCCACGTTGAAGCTTTCTTT
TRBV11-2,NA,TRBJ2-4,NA,CASSLGRQPKNIQYF,TGTGCCAGCAGCTTAGGCCGACAGCCCAAAAACATTCAGTACTTC
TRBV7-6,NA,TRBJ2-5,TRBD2,CASSLIGTSKETQYF,TGTGCCAGCAGCTTAATTGGGACTAGCAAAGAGACCCAGTACTTC
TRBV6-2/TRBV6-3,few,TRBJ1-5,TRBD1,CASSYSTGTSRPQHF,TGTGCCAGCAGTTACTCGACAGGGACAAGCCGGCCCCAGCATTTT
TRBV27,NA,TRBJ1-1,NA,CASSLGYSGTEAFF,TGTGCCAGCAGTTTAGGATACAGCGGCACAGAAGCTTTCTTT
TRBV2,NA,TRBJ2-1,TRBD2,CASRGGVYEQFF,TGTGCCAGCCGCGGGGGGGTCTATGAGCAGTTCTTC
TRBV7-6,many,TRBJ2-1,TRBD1,CASSLWGRGTSYNEQFF,TGTGCCAGCAGCTTATGGGGCAGGGGGACCTCCTACAATGAGCAGTTCTTC
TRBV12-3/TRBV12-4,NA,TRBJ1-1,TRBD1,CASSLVGVQGETEAFF,TGTGCCAGCAGTTTAGTAGGGGTACAGGGGGAGACTGAAGCTTTCTTT
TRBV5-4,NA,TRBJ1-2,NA,CASSTTGYGYTF,TGTGCCAGCAGCACGACGGGGTATGGCTACACCTTC
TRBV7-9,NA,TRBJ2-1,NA,CASSLYIDNEQFF,TGTGCCAGCAGCTTGTACATTGACAATGAGCAGTTCTTC
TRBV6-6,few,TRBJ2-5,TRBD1,CASTQGQGETQYF,TGTGCCAGCACCCAGGGACAGGGAGAGACCCAGTACTTC
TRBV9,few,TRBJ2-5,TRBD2,CASSVRTGLAGGSQETQYF,TGTGCCAGCAGCGTAAGGACCGGACTAGCGGGAGGGAGCCAAGAGACCCAGTACTTC
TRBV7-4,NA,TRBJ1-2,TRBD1,CASSLWTGFDGYTF,TGTGCCAGCAGCTTATGGACAGGGTTTGACGGCTACACCTTC
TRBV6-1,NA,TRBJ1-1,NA,CASSKVEAFF,TGTGCCAGCAGTAAAGTAGAAGCTTTCTTT
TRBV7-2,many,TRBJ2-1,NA,CASSLELPNEQFF,TGTGCCAGCAGCTTAGAGCTGCCTAATGAGCAGTTCTTC
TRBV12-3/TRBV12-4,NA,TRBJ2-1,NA,CASSFLYPWTRSSYNEQFF,TGTGCCAGCAGTTTTCTCTACCCGTGGACAAGGAGCTCCTACAATGAGCAGTTCTTC
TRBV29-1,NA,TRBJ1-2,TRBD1,CSVENISGQHNYGYTF,TGCAGCGTTGAGAATATCTCGGGACAGCATAACTATGGCTACACCTTC
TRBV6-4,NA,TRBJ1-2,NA,CASSDSVGLGGYGYTF,TGTGCCAGCAGTGACTCTGTGGGGCTTGGGGGCTATGGCTACACCTTC
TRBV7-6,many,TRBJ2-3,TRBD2,CASSFRSGGAFGTDTQYF,TGTGCCAGCAGCTTTCGTAGCGGGGGGGCCTTTGGAACAGATACGCAGTATTTT